These T cell receptor beta chains were read from a single sample in a study of T cells in Graves' hyperthyroidism and ophthalmopathy. MiXCR was run by TCRdb on the multiplex PCR reads, yielding one entry per CDR3 protein. The sample has around 290,000 distinct CDR3 sequences, over 15% seen once. The specimen was blood. The receptors derive from a woman aged 55-75 years with Graves' ophthalmopathy. Both conserved end residues are part of each CDR3. Each record gives: V gene, clone size, J gene, D gene, CDR3 protein, CDR3 DNA. A D gene is named only where the DNA matches it firmly. Some rows have no size entry. The others give once, few or many, or a class for an expanded clone.

TRBV4-2	NA	TRBJ2-1	TRBD2	CASSRASGGAHEQFF	TGTGCCAGCAGCCGGGCTAGCGGGGGGGCTCACGAGCAGTTCTTC
TRBV28	NA	TRBJ1-2	TRBD1	CASSTGQGVLGGYTF	TGTGCCAGCAGCACGGGACAGGGGGTCCTAGGGGGCTACACCTTC
TRBV19	NA	TRBJ1-4	TRBD1	CASKGQGAPANEKLFF	TGTGCCAGTAAAGGACAGGGGGCGCCGGCTAATGAAAAACTGTTTTTT
TRBV30	NA	TRBJ1-1	TRBD1	CAWRQGGSTEAFF	TGTGCCTGGCGACAGGGAGGAAGCACTGAAGCTTTCTTT
TRBV5-1	many	TRBJ2-1	TRBD1	CASSLEGDSYNEQFF	TGCGCCAGCAGCTTGGAGGGGGACAGCTACAATGAGCAGTTCTTC
TRBV7-2	many	TRBJ2-7	NA	CASSLAYSSSYEQYF	TGTGCCAGCAGCTTAGCCTACTCAAGCTCCTACGAGCAGTACTTC
TRBV24-1	many	TRBJ2-1	TRBD2	CATSDFAGAHGEQFF	TGTGCCACCAGTGATTTCGCGGGAGCCCACGGTGAGCAGTTCTTC
TRBV28	many	TRBJ1-2	TRBD1	CASSQGQGRYGYTF	TGTGCCAGCAGTCAGGGACAGGGCCGCTATGGCTACACCTTC
TRBV20-1	many	TRBJ1-1	NA	CSASQGGYTEAFF	TGCAGTGCTAGCCAGGGAGGGTACACTGAAGCTTTCTTT
TRBV6-1	NA	TRBJ2-7	NA	CASSRLLYEQYF	TGTGCCAGCAGTCGGTTGCTTTACGAGCAGTACTTC
TRBV25-1	few	TRBJ2-3	NA	CASSHDPDTQYF	TGTGCCAGCAGCCACGACCCAGATACGCAGTATTTT
TRBV4-3	NA	TRBJ2-2	TRBD1	CASSRTGANTGELFF	TGCGCCAGCAGTCGGACAGGGGCGAACACCGGGGAGCTGTTTTTT
TRBV27	many	TRBJ1-2	NA	CASSSNLRTNYGYTF	TGTGCCAGCAGTTCAAACCTCAGAACCAACTATGGCTACACCTTC
TRBV28	many	TRBJ1-2	NA	CASSFLVGTSGYTF	TGTGCCAGCAGTTTTCTGGTAGGGACAAGTGGCTACACCTTC
TRBV12-3/TRBV12-4	NA	TRBJ2-2	NA	CASPKRGQNTGELFF	TGTGCCAGCCCTAAGCGGGGACAGAACACCGGGGAGCTGTTTTTT
TRBV20-1	many	TRBJ1-5	NA	CSARDPGGLSRTSNQPQHF	TGCAGTGCTAGAGATCCGGGGGGACTCTCGCGAACTAGCAATCAGCCCCAGCATTTT
TRBV11-2	few	TRBJ1-5	NA	CASSLSRSQPQHF	TGTGCCAGCAGCTTATCTCGTAGTCAGCCCCAGCATTTT
TRBV20-1	NA	TRBJ2-4	TRBD1	CSARPGQGSPIQYF	TGCAGTGCTAGACCGGGACAGGGGTCTCCCATTCAGTACTTC
TRBV7-2	many	TRBJ2-5	NA	CASSSVRVETQYF	TGTGCCAGCAGCTCCGTAAGGGTAGAGACCCAGTACTTC
TRBV7-3	many	TRBJ2-1	TRBD1	CASSLDREVDEQFF	TGTGCCAGCAGCTTAGACAGGGAAGTCGATGAGCAGTTCTTC
TRBV7-2	NA	TRBJ1-5	TRBD1	CASSLGGQEKNQPQHF	TGTGCCAGCAGCTTAGGGGGACAGGAGAAAAATCAGCCCCAGCATTTT
TRBV7-3	many	TRBJ2-2	NA	CASSLGRLNTGELFF	TGTGCCAGCAGCTTGGGACGGTTGAACACCGGGGAGCTGTTTTTT
TRBV18	many	TRBJ1-2	TRBD1	CASSSRGDYGYTF	TGTGCCAGCTCATCCAGGGGGGACTATGGCTACACCTTC
TRBV7-3	NA	TRBJ2-7	NA	CASSQRTVASYEQYF	TGTGCCAGCAGCCAGCGGACAGTAGCCTCCTACGAGCAGTACTTC
TRBV28	NA	TRBJ1-3	NA	CASSTILNGNTIYF	TGTGCCAGCAGTACTATCTTAAACGGAAACACCATATATTTT
TRBV29-1	few	TRBJ2-3	TRBD2	CSVEGRGGTDTQYF	TGCAGCGTTGAAGGGCGGGGGGGCACAGATACGCAGTATTTT
TRBV9	many	TRBJ1-1	NA	CASSVVGGEAFF	TGTGCCAGCAGCGTAGTCGGGGGGGAAGCTTTCTTT
TRBV4-1	few	TRBJ2-7	TRBD1	CASSQTRDRANEQYF	TGCGCCAGCAGCCAAACCAGGGACAGGGCCAACGAGCAGTACTTC
TRBV30	many	TRBJ2-3	TRBD2	CAWKIAGVRDTQYF	TGTGCCTGGAAAATAGCGGGAGTGAGAGATACGCAGTATTTT
TRBV3-1	few	TRBJ2-1	NA	CASSVLAPYNEQFF	TGTGCCAGCAGCGTGTTAGCTCCCTACAATGAGCAGTTCTTC
TRBV28	many	TRBJ2-3	TRBD1	CASSLPGQGVLDTQYF	TGTGCCAGCAGTCTACCTGGACAGGGGGTATTAGATACGCAGTATTTT
TRBV15	many	TRBJ1-1	NA	CATSRAAVLEPNTEAFF	TGTGCCACCAGCAGAGCGGCAGTCCTGGAGCCGAACACTGAAGCTTTCTTT
TRBV5-6	NA	TRBJ2-5	NA	CASSLVRGRDGETQYF	TGTGCCAGCAGCTTGGTCCGGGGGAGAGATGGAGAGACCCAGTACTTC
TRBV29-1	many	TRBJ2-2	NA	CSVWTAHTGELFF	TGCAGCGTTTGGACAGCTCACACCGGGGAGCTGTTTTTT
TRBV5-1	many	TRBJ2-3	NA	CASSSGAQASTDTQYF	TGCGCCAGCAGCTCCGGGGCGCAGGCAAGCACAGATACGCAGTATTTT
TRBV19	few	TRBJ2-5	TRBD1	CASSMNPGGEETQYF	TGTGCCAGTAGTATGAACCCAGGGGGCGAGGAGACCCAGTACTTC
TRBV20-1	many	TRBJ1-5	NA	CSASQQGRNQPQHF	TGCAGTGCTAGCCAACAGGGACGCAATCAGCCCCAGCATTTT
TRBV20-1	many	TRBJ2-1	TRBD2	CSASGAGGANEQFF	TGCAGTGCTAGTGGAGCGGGAGGGGCCAATGAGCAGTTCTTC
TRBV7-2	many	TRBJ1-1	NA	CASSPHSSTEAFF	TGTGCCAGCAGCCCTCACAGTAGCACTGAAGCTTTCTTT